This note documents a single T cell receptor beta chain sequence. The antigen remains unidentified. This entry belongs to a study of cytomegalovirus exposure and HLA in healthy donors. Study-level results: In an earlier analysis, most TCR beta V segments were productive about 90% or about 30% of the time. Researchers reportedly found TCR beta sequences accurately predicted most subjects' HLA-A and HLA-B alleles. The classifier, whose performance was assessed in both the original and validation cohorts, reportedly diagnosed cytomegalovirus status with high specificity and sensitivity. Certain indistinguishable V segments, among them TRBV6-2 and TRBV6-3, were excluded.

13 Jbeta primers and 60 Vbeta primers were used for the PCR. Clones were read by immunoSEQ multiplex PCR, and TCRdb kept only the in-frame ones, dropping some. The table records about 210,000 clones, 70% to 90% of them present only once. Germline CDR1 and CDR2: SEHNR and FQNEAQ (reference sequence). The CDR3 has 14 residues. Trimming removed 5 bases from V and 3 bases from J, with 13 bases in between. The chain employs TRBV7-9 and TRBJ1-1; D uncertain. Sequencing was done on a sample of PBMCs. The receptor's source is a man between 25 and 39 years old in good health and CMV-seronegative. The DNA of the CDR3 is TGTGCCAGCAGCCTCCGGAGGAAGGACACTGAAGCTTTCTTT. Its protein is CASSLRRKDTEAFF.